Presented here are 26 T cell receptor beta chains from one specimen sequenced in a study of cytomegalovirus exposure and HLA in healthy donors. The PCR used 60 Vbeta and 13 Jbeta primers. Measured with immunoSEQ multiplex PCR; TCRdb has only the in-frame clones, and not every one. Of fewer than 150,000 clones listed, 79% are singletons. The specimen sequenced was PBMCs. The receptors come from a man aged 40-55 years in good health and CMV-seropositive.

The rearrangement joins TRBV7-7 to TRBJ2-1; TRBD1 matches at 10 bases. The CDR3 length is 15 residues. Per germline, CDR1 SSHAT and CDR2 FNYEAQ (reference sequence). The V gene end was trimmed by 3 bases and the J gene end by 3 bases; junction bases not matched to a gene: 2. CDR3 sequence: CASSFGTGVYNEQFF. The CDR3 nucleotides read TGTGCCAGCAGCTTTGGGACAGGGGTCTACAATGAGCAGTTCTTC.

This chain connects TRBV6-1 to TRBJ2-5, with TRBD1 matching 8 bases. Germline-derived CDR1 and CDR2 are MNHNS and SASEGT. The CDR3 sequence is 15 residues long. V shed 1 base and J 10 bases; nucleotides not matched to a gene: 11. CDR3 nucleotides: TGTGCCAGCAGTGAAGGCAGGGGGCCCTCGGGGAGCCAGTACTTC. It yields the protein CASSEGRGPSGSQYF.

This CDR3 is CASSLFRSGNTIYF. The CDR3 nucleotides read TGTGCCAGCAGCTTATTCCGGTCTGGAAACACCATATATTTT. The V and J genes are TRBV7-9 and TRBJ1-3, with D unresolved. The CDR3 contains 14 residues. V lost 2 bases and J 1 base, leaving 6 bases between the germline ends. The germline V gene encodes CDR1 SEHNR and CDR2 FQNEAQ (reference sequence).

The chain carries TRBV5-1 and TRBJ2-7, with 8 bases that match TRBD2. The CDR3 spans 16 residues. V shed 4 bases, J shed 0 bases, and the junction held 9 bases outside the gene matches. Germline CDR1 and CDR2: SGHRS and YFSETQ. The CDR3 is CASSPGGGLSSYEQYF. In DNA form, the CDR3 reads TGCGCCAGCAGCCCCGGCGGGGGGTTGAGCTCCTACGAGCAGTACTTC.

The chain is built from TRBV29-1 and TRBJ2-7; D gene unclear. Trimming left V 4 bases short and J 5 bases short, with 18 bases between. This CDR3 region has 14 residues. The germline gives CDR1 SQVTM, CDR2 ANQGSEA. CDR3 region: CSVGIQYGVHEQYF. The CDR3 DNA reads as TGCAGCGTTGGGATACAGTACGGTGTTCACGAGCAGTACTTC.

The chain carries TRBV11-3 and TRBJ2-7; 7 bases match TRBD2. Germline V lookup: CDR1 SGHNT, CDR2 YENEEA. The CDR3 has 14 residues. The ends lost 3 bases at V and 4 bases at J; junction bases unmatched: 6. CDR3 amino acids: CASSFSGEGYEQYF. The DNA for the CDR3 is TGTGCCAGCAGCTTCAGCGGGGAAGGTTACGAGCAGTACTTC.

The CDR3 spells CAISAAVSTDTQYF. The CDR3 DNA reads as TGTGCCATCAGTGCCGCAGTAAGCACAGATACGCAGTATTTT. The chain joins TRBV10-3 to TRBJ2-3; the D is unclear. Germline V CDR1 and CDR2: ENHRY, SYGVKD. V was trimmed by 4 bases and J by 0 bases, leaving 8 bases between them. The CDR3 runs 14 residues.

There are a few counts of this clone. This chain uses TRBV5-1 with TRBJ2-1, with 9 nucleotides matching TRBD1. The CDR3 is made up of 15 amino acids. Germline CDR1 and CDR2: SGHRS and YFSETQ. Unmatched junction bases numbered 12, after V lost 4 bases and J lost 10 bases. CDR3: CASSLGQGLAQEQFF. In DNA form, the CDR3 reads TGCGCCAGCAGCCTTGGACAGGGGTTAGCTCAAGAGCAGTTCTTC. The full variable domain, its missing parts supplied by reference TRBV5-1 and TRBJ2-1, is KAGVTQTPRYLIKTRGQQVTLSCSPISGHRSVSWYQQTPGQGLQFLFEYFSETQRNKGNFPGRFSGRQFSNSRSEMNVSTLELGDSALYLCASSLGQGLAQEQFFGPGTRLTVL.

Written as DNA, the CDR3 is TGTGCCAGCAGCTTAGGCAAGGGGCAGCCCCAGCATTTT. This gives the protein CASSLGKGQPQHF. The rearrangement uses TRBV11-2 and TRBJ1-5; D may be TRBD1 (5 bases). Germline CDR1 reads SGHAT; CDR2 reads FQNNGV. The CDR3 spans 13 residues. Trimming stripped 1 base from V and 7 bases from J, with 8 bases between.

This chain links TRBV6-1 with TRBJ2-7; the match to TRBD2 covers 10 bases. CDR1 MNHNS and CDR2 SASEGT come from the germline V gene. J gave up 5 bases and V 0 bases, and 7 bases lay outside the gene matches. The CDR3 loop spans 16 amino acids. The CDR3 protein is CASSEALASGSHEQYF. The CDR3 DNA follows: TGTGCCAGCAGTGAAGCGCTGGCTAGCGGGAGCCACGAGCAGTACTTC.

The chain carries TRBV5-1 and TRBJ2-1, with 7 bases fitting TRBD2. CDR3 length equals 15 residues. Germline CDR1 reads SGHRS; CDR2 reads YFSETQ. Germline trimming cut 5 bases from V and 7 bases from J; bases unmatched to any gene: 12. The CDR3 is CASSSSAGVGNEQFF. The CDR3 DNA sequence: TGCGCCAGCAGTAGTTCGGCGGGAGTGGGGAATGAGCAGTTCTTC.

The rearrangement uses TRBV6-5 and TRBJ2-1; D is possibly TRBD2 (6 bases). Trimming removed 2 bases from V and 4 bases from J, with 12 bases in between. The CDR3 extends over 15 amino acids. Germline values: CDR1 MNHEY, CDR2 SVGAGI. The CDR3 reads CASSYLGSGYNEQFF. CDR3 sequence (DNA): TGTGCCAGCAGTTACCTCGGTAGCGGATACAATGAGCAGTTCTTC.

The chain employs TRBV10-1 and TRBJ2-3; 15 nucleotides match TRBD2. Trimming cost V 4 bases and J 1 base; bases outside gene matches: 6. The CDR3 consists of 18 residues. The germline V gene has CDR1 WNHNN and CDR2 SYGVQD (reference sequence). CDR3 sequence (DNA): TGCGCCAGCAGTGGGTCCGGGACTAGCGGGGGGTGCACAGATACGCAGTATTTT. Its translation: CASSGSGTSGGCTDTQYF.

This clone was observed once. The chain combines TRBV6-5 with TRBJ2-7; 8 bases are a match to TRBD1. J gave up 0 bases and V 7 bases, and 8 bases lay outside the gene matches. This CDR3 has 15 residues. The germline gives CDR1 MNHEY, CDR2 SVGAGI. CDR3 DNA: TGTGCCAGCAAAAGGTCAGGGGGCGGCTCCTACGAGCAGTACTTC. Translating it yields CASKRSGGGSYEQYF.

The chain joins TRBV10-3 to TRBJ2-5; 11 nucleotides agree with TRBD2. Judging by the DNA end, TRBJ2-7 fits better; the J call may be wrong. This CDR3 is 17 amino acids long. Germline-derived CDR1 and CDR2 are ENHRY and SYGVKD. The CDR3 sequence is CAISETSGRIGSYEQYF. Here the CDR3 DNA reads TGTGCCATCAGTGAAACTAGCGGGAGAATAGGGTCCTACGAGCAGTACTTC.

The chain is built from TRBV10-1 and TRBJ2-1; TRBD2 aligns across 11 bases. Germline lookup yields CDR1 WNHNN and CDR2 SYGVQD (reference sequence). CDR3 length equals 14 residues. V dropped 10 bases and J dropped 4; count of bases not matched to a gene: 6. CDR3 sequence: CATHGTSGYNEQFF. CDR3 sequence (DNA): TGCGCCACGCATGGGACTAGCGGATACAATGAGCAGTTCTTC.

V usage is TRBV6-1 and J usage is TRBJ1-5, with 9 bases lining up with TRBD1. In germline, CDR1 is MNHNS, CDR2 SASEGT. The CDR3 is made up of 15 amino acids. CDR3 nucleotide sequence: TGTGCTATCGTCGATGGTTACAGGGGGCATCAGCCCCAGCATTTT. Protein: CAIVDGYRGHQPQHF.

Regarding this clone: One junction end does not reproduce the germline sequence, and a read error may be involved. This rearrangement joins TRBV29-1 to TRBJ2-7; D is unresolved. The germline V gene has CDR1 SQVTM and CDR2 ANQGSEA. This CDR3 comprises 12 residues. The CDR3 region has the DNA TGCAGCTTTGAATCTAACTCCTACGAGCAGTACTTC. This translates into CSFESNSYEQYF.

V and J are TRBV10-3 and TRBJ2-2, with a possible D match to TRBD2 (6 bases). The CDR3 length is 15 residues. Germline CDR1 reads ENHRY; CDR2 reads SYGVKD. V dropped 4 bases and J dropped 6 bases, with 15 bases sitting between them. CDR3 nucleotides: TGTGCCATCAGTGTTGGCGGGAATGTTGCCGGGGAGCTGTTTTTT. Protein product: CAISVGGNVAGELFF.

The gene calls are TRBV9 and TRBJ1-1; 8 nucleotides line up with TRBD1. CDR1 is SGDLS, CDR2 YYNGEE, per germline. The CDR3 loop spans 12 amino acids. V gave up 4 bases and J gave up 7 bases; unmatched junction bases: 3. For the CDR3, the DNA is TGTGCCAGCAGCCCCGGACAGGGTGAAGCTTTCTTT. It encodes CASSPGQGEAFF.

V and J are TRBV5-1 and TRBJ1-6; D unresolved. CDR1 and CDR2 (germline): SGHRS, YFSETQ. The CDR3 has 15 amino acids. The V end was cut by 4 bases, the J end by 7 bases, with 15 bases between. The CDR3 nucleotides read TGCGCCAGCAGCAGCTCGCGGGGATACAATTCACCCCTCCACTTT. Protein product: CASSSSRGYNSPLHF.

This sequence joins TRBV18 and TRBJ2-5; D is perhaps TRBD2 (7 bases). V shed 6 bases and J shed 5 bases, with 16 bases lying between them. There are 14 residues in the CDR3. Germline V CDR1 and CDR2: KGHSH, LQKENI. This CDR3 is CASSGGGGEETQYF. CDR3 DNA sequence: TGTGCCAGCTCCGGAGGGGGGGGCGAGGAGACCCAGTACTTC.

This chain joins TRBV11-2 and TRBJ2-1; 7 bases map to TRBD1. V was pared by 6 bases and J by 3 bases, with 11 bases of the junction left unmatched. CDR3 length: 16 amino acids. Per the germline V gene, CDR1 is SGHAT and CDR2 is FQNNGV. The DNA of the CDR3 is TGTGCCAGCAGTTTTACATCGGGACAGATCTACAATGAGCAGTTCTTC. Protein product: CASSFTSGQIYNEQFF. Combining the CDR3 with reference TRBV11-2 and TRBJ2-1 gives the whole variable domain EAGVAQSPRYKIIEKRQSVAFWCNPISGHATLYWYQQILGQGPKLLIQFQNNGVVDDSQLPKDRFSAERLKGVDSTLKIQPAKLEDSAVYLCASSFTSGQIYNEQFFGPGTRLTVL.

The rearrangement uses TRBV13 and TRBJ2-2; 9 nucleotides agree with TRBD1. The CDR3 sequence is 15 residues long. The germline V gene encodes CDR1 PRHDT and CDR2 FYEKMQ (reference sequence). V lost 6 bases to trimming and J lost 6 bases; unmatched junction nucleotides: 8. This CDR3 reads CASRHRGRVAGELFF. The CDR3 nucleotides are TGTGCCAGCAGACACAGGGGGCGCGTAGCCGGGGAGCTGTTTTTT.

This clone was picked up a small number of times. CDR3 amino acids: CASSDKTVSGANVLTF. CDR3 nucleotides: TGTGCCAGCAGTGACAAAACGGTCTCTGGGGCCAACGTCCTGACTTTC. The chain couples TRBV6-1 to TRBJ2-6; no clear D gene. V was cut by 3 bases and J by 0 bases, with 9 bases left in between. The CDR3 consists of 16 residues. CDR1 and CDR2 (germline): MNHNS, SASEGT.

The rearrangement uses TRBV12-5 and TRBJ2-7; TRBD1 is a possible D gene (5 bases). The CDR3 has 13 residues. V lost 6 bases, J lost 0 bases, and 9 bases lay in between. CDR1 is LGHNT and CDR2 is FRNRAP in the germline V gene. The CDR3 is CASGQGLSYEQYF. The CDR3 nucleotides are TGTGCTAGTGGCCAGGGTCTCTCCTACGAGCAGTACTTC.